The 11 T cell receptor beta chains below come from one sample, sequenced in a study of radiotherapy plus CTLA-4 blockade in lung cancer. The table came from immunoSEQ multiplex PCR; TCRdb's copy has only in-frame clones and leaves some out. The sample lists tens of thousands of clones; approximately 80% were seen once. The sequenced sample was peripheral blood, obtained from a patient treated with radiotherapy plus ipilimumab. The receptors were sampled from a human donor with non-small cell lung cancer who had stable disease on radiotherapy plus ipilimumab.

In this sample, this clone turned up a few times. The sample has other DNA sequences that encode this CDR3 too. The rearrangement uses TRBV11-2 and TRBJ1-5; possibly TRBD1 for D (6 bases). Trimming took 1 base from V and 6 from J, leaving 19 bases between them. This CDR3 comprises 17 residues. Per germline, CDR1 SGHAT and CDR2 FQNNGV. The chain's CDR3 is CASSLGGVGGVGQPQHF. CDR3 DNA: TGTGCCAGCAGCTTAGGGGGGGTAGGGGGTGTGGGTCAGCCCCAGCATTTT.

The chain recombines TRBV5-1 with TRBJ2-2; D is tentatively TRBD1 or TRBD2 (7 bases each). V gave up 0 bases and J gave up 6 bases, with 12 bases separating them. In germline, CDR1 is SGHRS, CDR2 YFSETQ. The CDR3 loop spans 15 amino acids. CDR3 in amino acids: CASSLAAGGAGELFF. The CDR3 DNA reads as TGCGCCAGCAGCTTGGCCGCAGGGGGGGCCGGGGAGCTGTTTTTT.

V gene TRBV5-1 combines with J gene TRBJ2-4; 12 bases align to TRBD2. J gave up 0 bases and V 3 bases, and 10 bases lay outside the gene matches. Germline V gives CDR1 SGHRS, CDR2 YFSETQ. The CDR3 is 19 amino acids. The CDR3 nucleotides are TGCGCCAGCAGCTCCCCTAGCGGGGGGGCAACGCTAGCCAAAAACATTCAGTACTTC. This encodes CASSSPSGGATLAKNIQYF.

The chain uses TRBV6-5 and TRBJ2-1, with 11 bases matching TRBD2. The CDR3 contains 16 residues. V shed 2 bases, J shed 6 bases, and the junction held 6 bases outside the gene matches. Per the germline V gene, CDR1 is MNHEY and CDR2 is SVGAGI. The CDR3 loop is CASSYTLAGVSNEQFF. The CDR3 nucleotides read TGTGCCAGCAGTTACACACTAGCGGGAGTGAGCAATGAGCAGTTCTTC.

The chain couples TRBV11-3 to TRBJ2-1, with no clear D. Germline V gene lookup returns CDR1 SGHNT and CDR2 YENEEA. The CDR3 contains 16 residues. V was cut by 1 base and J by 0 bases, with 10 bases left in between. The CDR3 DNA reads as TGTGCCAGCAGCTTAGTCCTTACAGACTCCTACAATGAGCAGTTCTTC. This gives the protein CASSLVLTDSYNEQFF.

The genes are TRBV18 and TRBJ1-2; TRBD1 agrees at 8 bases. The germline V gene encodes CDR1 KGHSH and CDR2 LQKENI. The CDR3 runs to 12 residues. V was pared by 3 bases and J by 8 bases, with 2 bases of the junction left unmatched. The CDR3 coding sequence is TGTGCCAGCTCACCGACAGGGGAAGGCTACACCTTC. As protein: CASSPTGEGYTF.

This clone appeared a few times. The chain carries TRBV19 and TRBJ2-1; 11 bases line up with TRBD1. Trimming cost V 5 bases and J 2 bases; bases outside gene matches: 2. The CDR3 runs 15 residues. Germline CDR1 LNHDA, CDR2 SQIVND (reference sequence). CDR3 DNA sequence: TGTGCCAGTAGTGGGGACAGGGGGACCTACAATGAGCAGTTCTTC. Encoded protein: CASSGDRGTYNEQFF. Together with reference TRBV19 and TRBJ2-1, the CDR3 gives the full variable domain: DGGITQSPKYLFRKEGQNVTLSCEQNLNHDAMYWYRQDPGQGLRLIYYSQIVNDFQKGDIAEGYSVSREKKESFPLTVTSAQKNPTAFYLCASSGDRGTYNEQFFGPGTRLTVL.

The chain combines TRBV7-9 with TRBJ2-1; D gene ambiguous. Trimming removed 3 bases from V and 5 bases from J, with 14 bases in between. The CDR3 totals 15 residues. Germline V gene lookup returns CDR1 SEHNR and CDR2 FQNEAQ (reference sequence). DNA for the CDR3: TGTGCCAGCAGCTTGGGCCTTTCGGAACACAATGAGCAGTTCTTC. Translated, it gives CASSLGLSEHNEQFF.

J is TRBJ2-1 and V is TRBV27, with 7 bases matching TRBD2. Germline CDR1 MNHEY, CDR2 SMNVEV (reference sequence). The CDR3 is made up of 19 amino acids. J gave up 5 bases and V 8 bases, and 24 bases lay outside the gene matches. The DNA of the CDR3 is TGTGCCAGCGGCCTCGCTACTTCGCGAACCGGGACTATCAACAATGAGCAGTTCTTC. Translating it yields CASGLATSRTGTINNEQFF.

This clone was seen once. This chain uses TRBV19 with TRBJ2-1, with D possibly being TRBD1 or TRBD2 (6 bases each). The CDR3 is 14 residues long. Trimming took off 5 bases at V and 7 bases at J, with 15 bases between the two ends. CDR1 is LNHDA and CDR2 is SQIVND in the germline V gene (reference sequence). The CDR3 DNA reads TGTGCCAGTAGTGGCCGGGGGCTTGTGAATGAGCAGTTCTTC. Protein sequence: CASSGRGLVNEQFF. The full variable domain, with the rest looked up from reference TRBV19 and TRBJ2-1, is DGGITQSPKYLFRKEGQNVTLSCEQNLNHDAMYWYRQDPGQGLRLIYYSQIVNDFQKGDIAEGYSVSREKKESFPLTVTSAQKNPTAFYLCASSGRGLVNEQFFGPGTRLTVL.

The J gene is TRBJ1-5, the V gene TRBV28; D ambiguous. The CDR3 spans 13 residues. Between the trimmed V and J ends, which lost 6 bases and 4 bases, there was a span of 10 bases. CDR1 MDHEN and CDR2 SYDVKM come from the germline V gene. The CDR3 DNA sequence: TGTGCCAGCAGAACACCGGCGAATCAGCCCCAGCATTTT. Its translation is CASRTPANQPQHF.